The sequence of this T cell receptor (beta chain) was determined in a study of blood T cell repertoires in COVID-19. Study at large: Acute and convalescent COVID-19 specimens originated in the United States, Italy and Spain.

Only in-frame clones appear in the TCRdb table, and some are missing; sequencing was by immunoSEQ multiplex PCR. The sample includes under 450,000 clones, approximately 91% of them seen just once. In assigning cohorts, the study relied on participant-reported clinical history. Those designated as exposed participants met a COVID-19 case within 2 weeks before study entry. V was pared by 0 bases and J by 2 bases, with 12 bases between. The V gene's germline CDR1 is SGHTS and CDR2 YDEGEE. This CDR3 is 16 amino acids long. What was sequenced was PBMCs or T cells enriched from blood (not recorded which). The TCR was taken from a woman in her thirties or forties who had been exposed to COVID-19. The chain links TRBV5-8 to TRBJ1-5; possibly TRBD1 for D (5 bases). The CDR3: CASSLGFGRGNQPQHF. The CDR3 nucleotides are TGTGCCAGCAGCTTGGGTTTTGGCAGGGGCAATCAGCCCCAGCATTTT.